The rows below give T cell receptor beta chains drawn from one sample of a study of human CD8 memory T cell subsets. Following a re-call of the 5' RACE reads, TCRdb has one entry per CDR3 protein and lacks DNA. The listing contains fewer than 9,500 distinct CDR3 sequences. Specimen: CD8+ T cells from PBMCs. Source of these receptors: a human donor in good health. The CDR3 runs from the conserved cysteine through the conserved F or W. Each record gives: clone size, V gene, CDR3 length, J gene, CDR3 protein. Size tells how often a clone was seen (once, few, many) or the class of an expanded clone, and some rows leave it out.

size: -; V: TRBV9; length: 15; J: TRBJ2-1; CDR3: CASSVTSGGRNEQFF
size: -; V: TRBV14; length: 16; J: TRBJ2-5; CDR3: CASSLLTGGGSQTQYF
size: medium-sized; V: TRBV7-9; length: 12; J: TRBJ2-7; CDR3: CASSPLPPEQYF
size: -; V: TRBV7-9; length: 12; J: TRBJ1-1; CDR3: CASSLAGQEAFF
size: -; V: TRBV7-9; length: 16; J: TRBJ2-1; CDR3: CASSLEGLRLYNEQFF
size: -; V: TRBV29-1; length: 12; J: TRBJ1-1; CDR3: CSGRPGYTEAFF
size: medium-sized; V: TRBV5-5; length: 17; J: TRBJ2-2; CDR3: CASSPGGRTGGTGELFF
size: -; V: TRBV5-1; length: 15; J: TRBJ1-2; CDR3: CASRPTEGAVYGYTF
size: -; V: TRBV25-1; length: 14; J: TRBJ2-3; CDR3: CASSEFGTTDTQYF
size: -; V: TRBV4-1; length: 13; J: TRBJ2-1; CDR3: CASSPGQVHEQFF
size: -; V: TRBV24-1; length: 14; J: TRBJ1-2; CDR3: CATSDQDRVSGYTF
size: -; V: TRBV29-1; length: 15; J: TRBJ2-7; CDR3: CSVWVEGGVSYEQYF
size: medium-sized; V: TRBV27; length: 14; J: TRBJ2-1; CDR3: CASSTHRGYNEQFF
size: -; V: TRBV7-2; length: 12; J: TRBJ1-2; CDR3: CARWRTNYGYTF
size: -; V: TRBV6-4; length: 11; J: TRBJ1-2; CDR3: CASSAGWGYTF
size: medium-sized; V: TRBV29-1; length: 14; J: TRBJ2-3; CDR3: CSVEASGGADTQYF
size: -; V: TRBV25-1; length: 12; J: TRBJ1-2; CDR3: CASSLGAGGYTF
size: -; V: TRBV15; length: 16; J: TRBJ2-4; CDR3: CATSSTRGSTPNIQYF
size: medium-sized; V: TRBV28; length: 18; J: TRBJ2-5; CDR3: CASSSLLLSGRRTETQYF
size: medium-sized; V: TRBV7-9; length: 14; J: TRBJ1-1; CDR3: CASSRTVQNTEAFF
size: medium-sized; V: TRBV7-3; length: 13; J: TRBJ2-1; CDR3: CASSLGAYNEQFF
size: -; V: TRBV29-1; length: 14; J: TRBJ2-1; CDR3: CSLREQGSYNEQFF
size: -; V: TRBV15; length: 15; J: TRBJ2-2; CDR3: CATTQRADNTGELFF
size: medium-sized; V: TRBV2; length: 11; J: TRBJ1-4; CDR3: CASVEGEKLFF
size: medium-sized; V: TRBV20-1; length: 17; J: TRBJ2-3; CDR3: CSARVPWDRESVNTQYF
size: medium-sized; V: TRBV29-1; length: 17; J: TRBJ2-5; CDR3: CSVSFLGLAGEQETQYF
size: -; V: TRBV2; length: 13; J: TRBJ2-7; CDR3: CASRLQGSNEQYF
size: -; V: TRBV7-9; length: 15; J: TRBJ2-1; CDR3: CASSLSGVAYNEQFF
size: -; V: TRBV3-1; length: 18; J: TRBJ2-7; CDR3: CASSQEYPDGQKTYEQYF
size: -; V: TRBV29-1; length: 15; J: TRBJ2-7; CDR3: CSLFSRDSPSYEQYF
size: -; V: TRBV9; length: 15; J: TRBJ2-1; CDR3: CASSGETSGYNEQFF
size: -; V: TRBV12-3/TRBV12-4; length: 16; J: TRBJ2-2; CDR3: CASRTGLAGPLGELFF
size: -; V: TRBV9; length: 14; J: TRBJ2-3; CDR3: CASSSGGVGDTQYF
size: medium-sized; V: TRBV24-1; length: 15; J: TRBJ2-1; CDR3: CATSPGLAGAAEQFF
size: -; V: TRBV20-1; length: 15; J: TRBJ2-7; CDR3: CSARDSLAGKSEQYF
size: -; V: TRBV6-5; length: 11; J: TRBJ1-1; CDR3: CASRTGPEAFF
size: -; V: TRBV20-1; length: 12; J: TRBJ2-2; CDR3: CSAYKNTGELFF
size: -; V: TRBV24-1; length: 13; J: TRBJ2-7; CDR3: CATRSGESYEQYF
size: -; V: TRBV12-3/TRBV12-4; length: 15; J: TRBJ2-7; CDR3: CASNRRGQSSYEQYF
size: -; V: TRBV7-3; length: 13; J: TRBJ2-1; CDR3: CASSTPQDNEQFF